A single sample is the source of the 13 T cell receptor beta chains below, sequenced in a study of blood T cells in healthy people across ages. The use of a sample-barcoded 5' primer and a J-beta primer mix characterized a second PCR of about 7 to 12 cycles. One entry per CDR3 protein results from TCRdb running MiXCR on the 5' RACE reads. The sample shows 1.5 million to 2 million distinct CDR3 sequences, roughly 28% of them seen only once. The sample taken for sequencing was blood. The receptors shown here come from a woman in her 30s in good health.

This clonotype turned up a few times. The gene calls are TRBV12-3 or TRBV12-4 and TRBJ1-4; tentatively, D is TRBD1 (6 bases). V was trimmed by 2 bases and J by 8 bases, leaving 12 bases between them. The CDR3 spans 14 residues. The CDR3 spells CASSLQGSREKLFF. The CDR3 coding sequence is TGTGCCAGCAGTTTACAGGGGTCACGCGAAAAACTGTTTTTT.

This clonotype has only a few counts. The chain recombines TRBV21-1 with TRBJ2-5; no DNA check was done on the table's D call, TRBD2. TRBV21-1 is a known pseudogene. The CDR3 sequence is 15 residues long. The CDR3 bases are TGTGCCAGCAGCAAATCTAGGGGGAGGATGGAGACCCAGTACTTC. Its translation: CASSKSRGRMETQYF.

As for this clonotype: Possible read error: a much larger clone is one base away. The V and J genes are TRBV27 and TRBJ2-1, with 8 nucleotides matching TRBD1. The CDR3 covers 15 residues. The V segment lost 6 bases and the J segment 0 bases; nucleotides outside the gene matches: 4. CDR1 and CDR2 from the germline V gene are MNHEY and SMNVEV (reference sequence). CDR3 nucleotides: TGTGCCAGCAGAACGGACAGGGACTCCTACAATGAGCAGTTCTTC. It yields the protein CASRTDRDSYNEQFF.

This clonotype was seen a single time. Relative to the germline gene, one junction end is altered; a read error may explain this. This chain connects TRBV12-5 to TRBJ2-1, with D possibly matching TRBD2 (5 bases). The CDR3 sequence is 11 residues long. The germline gives CDR1 LGHNT, CDR2 FRNRAP. CDR3: CACGFGGEQFF. The CDR3 DNA sequence: TGTGCTTGTGGTTTTGGAGGTGAGCAGTTCTTC.

With regard to this clonotype: One base away lies a much larger clone, so this may be a sequencing read error. The V and J genes are TRBV10-3 and TRBJ2-1; no clear D. V lost 0 bases and J lost 0, with 6 bases in between. This CDR3 is 15 amino acids long. CDR1 and CDR2 (germline): ENHRY, SYGVKD. CDR3 sequence (DNA): TGTGCCATCAGTGAGTCTATTGGCTCCTACAATGAGCAGTTCTTC. Residues: CAISESIGSYNEQFF.

The rearrangement uses TRBV20-1 and TRBJ1-1, with unresolved D. The V end was cut by 5 bases, the J end by 3 bases, with 13 bases between. The CDR3 length is 13 residues. CDR1 is DFQATT and CDR2 is SNEGSKA in the germline V gene (reference sequence). CDR3 protein: CSALMVGDTEAFF. CDR3 nucleotides: TGCAGTGCTTTAATGGTCGGGGACACTGAAGCTTTCTTT.

Only a few counts were recorded for this clonotype. The V and J genes are TRBV6-5 and TRBJ2-5, with D hard to call. The CDR3 is made up of 15 amino acids. Trimming shortened V by 0 bases and J by 5 bases, and 13 bases separated the two germline ends. Germline V lookup: CDR1 MNHEY, CDR2 SVGAGI. CDR3 DNA sequence: TGTGCCAGCAGTTACTCGATTTGGGCCCAGGAGACCCAGTACTTC. Amino acids: CASSYSIWAQETQYF.

This clonotype showed up many times. This chain connects TRBV29-1 to TRBJ2-1, with 7 bases aligning to TRBD2. Losses at the gene ends were 5 bases for V and 5 bases for J; bases not matched to a gene: 12. Germline CDR1 is SQVTM and CDR2 is ANQGSEA. This CDR3 is built from 15 residues. The CDR3 region has the DNA TGCAGCGTTTTACGGGAGGATAAGGTTCACAATGAGCAGTTCTTC. This gives the protein CSVLREDKVHNEQFF.

This clonotype was seen repeatedly, ten times or more. The V call is TRBV20-1, the J call TRBJ2-7, with D perhaps being TRBD1 or TRBD2 (5 bases each). The CDR3 length is 12 residues. V lost 6 bases to trimming and J lost 3 bases, with 12 bases between them. Germline assignment: CDR1 DFQATT and CDR2 SNEGSKA (reference sequence). The CDR3 region has the DNA TGCAGTGCCCCGGGACCTTACTACGAGCAGTACTTC. This codes for CSAPGPYYEQYF.

Concerning this clonotype itself: Being one base from a much bigger clone, this may be a read error. V usage is TRBV5-5 and J usage is TRBJ2-5, with D perhaps assigned TRBD1 or TRBD2 (7 bases each). The J call may be mistaken, given a closer DNA end match to TRBJ2-1. Germline loops: CDR1 SGHKS, CDR2 YYEKEE (reference sequence). The CDR3 is 16 amino acids. The CDR3 loop is CASSPGGGDGRETQFF. In nucleotides, the CDR3 is TGTGCCAGCAGCCCAGGGGGGGGAGACGGCAGGGAGACCCAGTTCTTC.

A note on this clonotype: A read error is possible here, since a much larger clone lies one base away. The chain is built from TRBV6-5 and TRBJ2-5, with D possibly being TRBD2 (7 bases). CDR1 is MNHEY and CDR2 is SVGAGI in the germline V gene. CDR3 length: 15 residues. Trimming left V 2 bases short and J 11 bases short, with 21 bases between. The DNA for the CDR3 is TGTGCCAGCAGTTACGGGGGAGGGGGTACAAGTGAGCAGTACTTC. Translated, it gives CASSYGGGGTSEQYF.

V usage is TRBV5-1 and J usage is TRBJ2-7; TRBD1 agrees at 11 bases. Trimming took 4 bases from V and 3 from J; bases not matched to a gene: 9. The CDR3 runs 16 residues. In germline, CDR1 is SGHRS, CDR2 YFSETQ. CDR3 amino acids: CASSIISGTGGYEQYF. CDR3 DNA sequence: TGCGCCAGCAGCATAATATCCGGGACAGGGGGCTACGAGCAGTACTTC.

This clonotype was observed at least ten times. The chain has TRBV7-6 and TRBJ2-7, with 8 bases lining up with TRBD1. This CDR3 is built from 13 residues. Germline CDR1 reads SGHVS; CDR2 reads FNYEAQ. Losses at the gene ends were 5 bases for V and 5 bases for J; bases not matched to a gene: 5. The CDR3 reads CASSRTGRDEQYF. The CDR3 DNA is TGTGCCAGCAGCCGGACAGGGAGAGACGAGCAGTACTTC.